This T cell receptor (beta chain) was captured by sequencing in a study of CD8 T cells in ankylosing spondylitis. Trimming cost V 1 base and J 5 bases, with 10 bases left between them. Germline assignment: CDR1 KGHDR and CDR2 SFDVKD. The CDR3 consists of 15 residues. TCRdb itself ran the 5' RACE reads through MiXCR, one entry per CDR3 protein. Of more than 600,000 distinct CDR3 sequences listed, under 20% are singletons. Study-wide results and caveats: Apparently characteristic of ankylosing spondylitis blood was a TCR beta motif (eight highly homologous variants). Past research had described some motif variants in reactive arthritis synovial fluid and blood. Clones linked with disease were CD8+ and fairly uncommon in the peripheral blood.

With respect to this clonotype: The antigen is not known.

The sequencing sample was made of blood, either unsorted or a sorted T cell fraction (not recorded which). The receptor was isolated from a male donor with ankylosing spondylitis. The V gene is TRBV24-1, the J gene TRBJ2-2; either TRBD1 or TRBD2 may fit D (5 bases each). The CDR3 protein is CATSDLGDETGELFF. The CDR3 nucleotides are TGTGCCACCAGTGATTTAGGGGACGAAACCGGGGAGCTGTTTTTT.